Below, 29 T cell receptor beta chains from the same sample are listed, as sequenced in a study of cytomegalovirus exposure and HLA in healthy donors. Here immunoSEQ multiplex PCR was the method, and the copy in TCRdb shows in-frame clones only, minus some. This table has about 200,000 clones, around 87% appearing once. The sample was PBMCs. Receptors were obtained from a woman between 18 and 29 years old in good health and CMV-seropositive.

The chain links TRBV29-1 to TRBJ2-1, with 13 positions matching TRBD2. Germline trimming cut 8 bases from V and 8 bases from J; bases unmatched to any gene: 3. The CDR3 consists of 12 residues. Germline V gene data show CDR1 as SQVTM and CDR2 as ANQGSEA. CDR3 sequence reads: CSSGLAGYEQFF. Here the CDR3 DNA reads TGCAGCTCGGGACTAGCGGGATATGAGCAGTTCTTC.

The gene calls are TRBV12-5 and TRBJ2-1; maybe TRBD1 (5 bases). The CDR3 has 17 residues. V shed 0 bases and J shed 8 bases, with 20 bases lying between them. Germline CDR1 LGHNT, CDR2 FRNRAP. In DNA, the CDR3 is TGTGCTAGTGGTTTGGTCTCAGGTGACAGTTTTTTGGATGAGCAGTTCTTC. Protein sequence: CASGLVSGDSFLDEQFF.

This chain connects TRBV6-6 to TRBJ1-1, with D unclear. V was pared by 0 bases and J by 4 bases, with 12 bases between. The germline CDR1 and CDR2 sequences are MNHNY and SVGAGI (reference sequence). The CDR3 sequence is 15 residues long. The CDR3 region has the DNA TGTGCCAGCAGTTACTCTGGGCAGGTCGTCACTGAAGCTTTCTTT. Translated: CASSYSGQVVTEAFF.

DNA for the CDR3: TGTGCCAGCAGCTTGGACGTTTTGTTGCAGGGCCATGGCTACACCTTC. Translated, it gives CASSLDVLLQGHGYTF. The gene calls are TRBV5-6 and TRBJ1-2; a weak D match, TRBD1 (5 bases). The CDR3 runs 16 residues. V lost 0 bases and J 6 bases, leaving 18 bases between the germline ends. Germline V lookup: CDR1 SGHDT, CDR2 YYEEEE.

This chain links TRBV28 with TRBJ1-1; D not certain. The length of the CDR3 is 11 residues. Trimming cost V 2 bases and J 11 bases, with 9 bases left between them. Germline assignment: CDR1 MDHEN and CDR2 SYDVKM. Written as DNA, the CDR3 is TGTGCCAGCAGTTTAGAGGCGGCGGCTTTCTTT. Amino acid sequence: CASSLEAAAFF.

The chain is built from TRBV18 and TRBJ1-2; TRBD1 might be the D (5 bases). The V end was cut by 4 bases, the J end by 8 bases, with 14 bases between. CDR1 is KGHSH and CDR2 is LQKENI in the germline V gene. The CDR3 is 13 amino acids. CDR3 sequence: CASSREEPGGYTF. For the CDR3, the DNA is TGTGCCAGCTCACGGGAGGAGCCAGGGGGCTACACCTTC.

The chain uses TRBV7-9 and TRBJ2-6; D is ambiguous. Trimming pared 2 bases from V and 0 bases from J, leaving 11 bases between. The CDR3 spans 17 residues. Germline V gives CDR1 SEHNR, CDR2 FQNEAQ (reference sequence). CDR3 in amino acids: CASSLPTPPSGANVLTF. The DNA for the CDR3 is TGTGCCAGCAGCTTACCCACACCTCCCTCTGGGGCCAACGTCCTGACTTTC.

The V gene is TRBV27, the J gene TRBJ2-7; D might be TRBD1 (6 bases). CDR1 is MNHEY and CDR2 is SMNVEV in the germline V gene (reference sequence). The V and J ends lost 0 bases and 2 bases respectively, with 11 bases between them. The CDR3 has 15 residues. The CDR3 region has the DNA TGTGCCAGCAGTTTATCGATACAGGGTCCCTACGAGCAGTACTTC. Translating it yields CASSLSIQGPYEQYF.

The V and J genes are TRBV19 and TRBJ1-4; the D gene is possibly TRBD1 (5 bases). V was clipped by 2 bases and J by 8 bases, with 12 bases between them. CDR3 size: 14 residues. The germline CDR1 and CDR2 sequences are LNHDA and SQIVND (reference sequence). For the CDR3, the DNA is TGTGCCAGTAGTATACAGGGCACGAGGGAAAAACTGTTTTTT. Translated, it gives CASSIQGTREKLFF.

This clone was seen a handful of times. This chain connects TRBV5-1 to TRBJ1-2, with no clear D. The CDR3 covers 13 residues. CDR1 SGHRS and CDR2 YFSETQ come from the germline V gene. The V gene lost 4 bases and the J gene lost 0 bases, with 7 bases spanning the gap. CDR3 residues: CASSEGANYGYTF. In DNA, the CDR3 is TGCGCCAGCAGCGAGGGAGCTAACTATGGCTACACCTTC.

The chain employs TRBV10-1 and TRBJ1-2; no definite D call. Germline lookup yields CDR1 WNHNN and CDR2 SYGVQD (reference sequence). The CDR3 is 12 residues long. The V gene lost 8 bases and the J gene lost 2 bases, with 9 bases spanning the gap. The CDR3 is CASVGGNYGYTF. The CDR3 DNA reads TGCGCCAGCGTGGGAGGGAACTATGGCTACACCTTC.

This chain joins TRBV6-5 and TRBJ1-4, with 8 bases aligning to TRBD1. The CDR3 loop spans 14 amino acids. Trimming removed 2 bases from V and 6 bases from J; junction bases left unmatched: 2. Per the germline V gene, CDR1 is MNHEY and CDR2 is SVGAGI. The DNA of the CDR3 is TGTGCCAGCAGTTACGGACAGGGCTATGAAAAACTGTTTTTT. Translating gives CASSYGQGYEKLFF.

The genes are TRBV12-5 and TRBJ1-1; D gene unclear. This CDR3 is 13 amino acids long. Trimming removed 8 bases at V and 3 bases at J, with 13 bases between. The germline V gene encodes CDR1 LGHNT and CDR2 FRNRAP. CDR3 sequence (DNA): TGTGCTAGTTCTATACGGGAGTACACTGAAGCTTTCTTT. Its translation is CASSIREYTEAFF.

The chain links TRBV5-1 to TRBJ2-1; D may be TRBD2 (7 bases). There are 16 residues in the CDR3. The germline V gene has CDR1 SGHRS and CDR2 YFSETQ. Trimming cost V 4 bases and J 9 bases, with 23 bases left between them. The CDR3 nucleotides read TGCGCCAGCAGCCCAAGGGGGGGGCTAGGGGGGCCTGAGCAGTTCTTC. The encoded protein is CASSPRGGLGGPEQFF.

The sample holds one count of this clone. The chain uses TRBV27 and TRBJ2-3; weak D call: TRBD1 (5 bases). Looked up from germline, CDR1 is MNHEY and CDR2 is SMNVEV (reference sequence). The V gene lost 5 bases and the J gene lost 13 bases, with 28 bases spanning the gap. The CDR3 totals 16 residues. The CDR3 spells CASSLSTGHPGLLEYF. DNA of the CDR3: TGTGCCAGCAGTCTTTCAACCGGACACCCCGGGTTGTTGGAGTATTTT.

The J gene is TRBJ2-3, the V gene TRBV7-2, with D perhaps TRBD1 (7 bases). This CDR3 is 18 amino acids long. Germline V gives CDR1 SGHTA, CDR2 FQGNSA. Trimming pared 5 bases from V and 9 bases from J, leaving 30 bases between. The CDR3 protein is CASSTQGVTRAARKTQYF. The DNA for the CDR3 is TGTGCCAGCAGCACGCAGGGGGTGACTAGGGCCGCACGTAAGACGCAGTATTTT.

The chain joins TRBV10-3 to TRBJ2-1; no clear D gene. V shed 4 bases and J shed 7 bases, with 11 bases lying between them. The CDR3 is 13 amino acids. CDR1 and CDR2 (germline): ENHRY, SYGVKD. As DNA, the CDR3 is TGTGCCATCAGTGGAGACAACCTAAATGAGCAGTTCTTC. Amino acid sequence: CAISGDNLNEQFF.

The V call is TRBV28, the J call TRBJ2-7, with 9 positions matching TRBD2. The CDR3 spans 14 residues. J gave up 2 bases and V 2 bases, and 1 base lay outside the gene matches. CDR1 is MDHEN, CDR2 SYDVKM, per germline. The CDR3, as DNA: TGTGCCAGCAGTTTACTAGCGGGGCCCTACGAGCAGTACTTC. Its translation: CASSLLAGPYEQYF.

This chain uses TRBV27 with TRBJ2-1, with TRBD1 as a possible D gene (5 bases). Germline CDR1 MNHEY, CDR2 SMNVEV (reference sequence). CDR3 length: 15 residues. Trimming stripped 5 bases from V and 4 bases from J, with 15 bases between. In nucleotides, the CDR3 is TGTGCCAGCAGTACCCCGTTAGGGGTGTACAATGAGCAGTTCTTC. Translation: CASSTPLGVYNEQFF.

This chain's CDR3 is CASIRWTSGGETQYF. CDR3 nucleotide sequence: TGTGCCAGCATTAGGTGGACTAGCGGGGGGGAGACCCAGTACTTC. The chain uses TRBV6-1 and TRBJ2-5, with 14 bases that match TRBD2. V lost 7 bases, J lost 5 bases, and 6 bases stayed unmatched. Germline CDR1 is MNHNS and CDR2 is SASEGT. The CDR3 consists of 15 residues.

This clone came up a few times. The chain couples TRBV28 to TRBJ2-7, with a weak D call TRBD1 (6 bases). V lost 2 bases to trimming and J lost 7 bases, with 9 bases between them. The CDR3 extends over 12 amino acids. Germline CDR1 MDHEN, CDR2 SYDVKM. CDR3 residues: CASSLVGAEQYF. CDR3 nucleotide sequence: TGTGCCAGCAGTTTAGTGGGGGCAGAGCAGTACTTC.

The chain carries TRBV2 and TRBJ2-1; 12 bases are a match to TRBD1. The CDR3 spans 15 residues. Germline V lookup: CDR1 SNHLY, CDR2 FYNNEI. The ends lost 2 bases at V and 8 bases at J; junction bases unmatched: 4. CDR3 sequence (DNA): TGTGCCAGCAGTGAATTGGGACAGGGGGCGGATGAGCAGTTCTTC. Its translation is CASSELGQGADEQFF.

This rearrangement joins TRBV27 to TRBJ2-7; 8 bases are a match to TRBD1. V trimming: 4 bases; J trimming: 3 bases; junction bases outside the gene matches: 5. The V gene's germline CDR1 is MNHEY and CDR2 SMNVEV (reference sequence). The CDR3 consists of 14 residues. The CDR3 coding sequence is TGTGCCAGCAGTTCCCGAGGACAGGGCTACGAGCAGTACTTC. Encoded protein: CASSSRGQGYEQYF.

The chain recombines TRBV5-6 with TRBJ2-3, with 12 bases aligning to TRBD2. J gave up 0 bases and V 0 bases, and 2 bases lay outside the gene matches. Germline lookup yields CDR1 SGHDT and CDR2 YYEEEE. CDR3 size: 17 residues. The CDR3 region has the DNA TGTGCCAGCAGCTTGGCTAGCGGGAGGGCCAGCACAGATACGCAGTATTTT. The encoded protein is CASSLASGRASTDTQYF.

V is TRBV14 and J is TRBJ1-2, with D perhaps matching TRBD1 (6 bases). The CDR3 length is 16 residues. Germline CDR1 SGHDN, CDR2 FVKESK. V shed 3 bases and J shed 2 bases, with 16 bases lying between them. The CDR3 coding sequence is TGTGCCAGCAGCCACCTATTCAGGGGTTACAACTATGGCTACACCTTC. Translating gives CASSHLFRGYNYGYTF.

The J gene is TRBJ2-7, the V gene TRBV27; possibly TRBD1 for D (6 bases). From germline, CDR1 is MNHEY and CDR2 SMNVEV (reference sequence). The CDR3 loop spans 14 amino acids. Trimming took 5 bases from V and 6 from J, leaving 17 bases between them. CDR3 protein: CASSRRGEYPEQYF. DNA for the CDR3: TGTGCCAGCAGTCGCAGGGGTGAATATCCCGAGCAGTACTTC.

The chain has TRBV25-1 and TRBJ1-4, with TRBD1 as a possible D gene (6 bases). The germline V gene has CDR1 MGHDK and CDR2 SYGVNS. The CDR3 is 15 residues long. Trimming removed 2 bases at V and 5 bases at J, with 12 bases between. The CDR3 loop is CASSEVRGLNEKLFF. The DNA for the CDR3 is TGTGCCAGCAGTGAAGTAAGGGGGTTGAATGAAAAACTGTTTTTT. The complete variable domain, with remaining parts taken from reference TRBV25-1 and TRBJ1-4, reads EADIYQTPRYLVIGTGKKITLECSQTMGHDKMYWYQQDPGMELHLIHYSYGVNSTEKGDLSSESTVSRIRTEHFPLTLESARPSHTSQYLCASSEVRGLNEKLFFGSGTQLSVL.

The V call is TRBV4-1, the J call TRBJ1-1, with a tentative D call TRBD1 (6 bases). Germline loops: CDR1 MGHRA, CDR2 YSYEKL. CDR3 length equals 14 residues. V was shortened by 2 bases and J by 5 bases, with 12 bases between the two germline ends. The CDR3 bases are TGCGCCAGCAGCCAAACTTCAGGGGTGACTGAAGCTTTCTTT. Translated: CASSQTSGVTEAFF.

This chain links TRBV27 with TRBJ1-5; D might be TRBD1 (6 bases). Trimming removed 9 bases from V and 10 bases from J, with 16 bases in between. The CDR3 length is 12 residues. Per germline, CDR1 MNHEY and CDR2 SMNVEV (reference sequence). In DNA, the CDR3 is TGTGCCAGTGGACAGTATTTTCAACCCCAGCATTTT. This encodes CASGQYFQPQHF.